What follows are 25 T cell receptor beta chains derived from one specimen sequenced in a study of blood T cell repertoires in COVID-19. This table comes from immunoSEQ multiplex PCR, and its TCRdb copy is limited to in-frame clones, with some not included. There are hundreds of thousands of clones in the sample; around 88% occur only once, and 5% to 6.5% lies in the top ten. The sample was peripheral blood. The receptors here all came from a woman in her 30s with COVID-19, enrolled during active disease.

Here the CDR3 reads CASSKGLAGVLFF. In DNA, the CDR3 is TGTGCCAGCAGTAAGGGACTAGCGGGAGTTCTGTTCTTC. V gene TRBV6-5 combines with J gene TRBJ2-1; 14 bases match TRBD2. The CDR3 loop spans 13 amino acids. Germline values: CDR1 MNHEY, CDR2 SVGAGI. The trim removed 5 bases at V and 15 bases at J, leaving 6 bases unmatched.

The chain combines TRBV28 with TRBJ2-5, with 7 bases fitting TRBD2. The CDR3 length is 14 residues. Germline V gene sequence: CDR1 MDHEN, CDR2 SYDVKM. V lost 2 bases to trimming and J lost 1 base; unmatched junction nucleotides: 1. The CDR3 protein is CASSLLAAQETQYF. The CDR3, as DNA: TGTGCCAGCAGTTTACTAGCGGCCCAAGAGACCCAGTACTTC.

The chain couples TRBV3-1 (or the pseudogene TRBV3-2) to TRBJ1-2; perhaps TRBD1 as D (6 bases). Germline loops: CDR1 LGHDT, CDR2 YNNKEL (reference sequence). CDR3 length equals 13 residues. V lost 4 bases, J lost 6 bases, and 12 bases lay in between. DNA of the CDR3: TGTGCCAGCAGCCCGGACAGTGGCCATGGCTACACCTTC. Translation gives CASSPDSGHGYTF.

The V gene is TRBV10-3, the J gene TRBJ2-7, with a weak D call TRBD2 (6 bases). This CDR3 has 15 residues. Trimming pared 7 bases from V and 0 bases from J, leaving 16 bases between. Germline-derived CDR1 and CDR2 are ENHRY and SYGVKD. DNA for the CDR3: TGTGCCATCACGGGATTCCCCGGGAGCTCCTACGAGCAGTACTTC. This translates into CAITGFPGSSYEQYF.

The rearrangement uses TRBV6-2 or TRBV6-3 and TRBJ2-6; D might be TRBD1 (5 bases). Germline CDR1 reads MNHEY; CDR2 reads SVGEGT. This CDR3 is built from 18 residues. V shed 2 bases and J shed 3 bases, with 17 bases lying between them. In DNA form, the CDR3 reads TGTGCCAGCAGTTACCTACGACAGTTGGTTGGTGGGGCCAACGTCCTGACTTTC. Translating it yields CASSYLRQLVGGANVLTF.

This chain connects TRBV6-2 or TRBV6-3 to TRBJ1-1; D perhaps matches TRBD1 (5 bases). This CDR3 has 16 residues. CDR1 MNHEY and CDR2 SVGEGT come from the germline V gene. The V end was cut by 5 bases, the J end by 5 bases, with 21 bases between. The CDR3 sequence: CASSAPGLPRGTEAFF. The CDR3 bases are TGTGCCAGCAGTGCCCCCGGACTTCCTCGGGGGACTGAAGCTTTCTTT.

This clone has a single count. The CDR3 loop is CASSSHRVLNTEAFF. The CDR3 nucleotides are TGTGCCAGCAGTTCCCACAGGGTCTTGAACACTGAAGCTTTCTTT. This chain connects TRBV27 to TRBJ1-1; possibly TRBD1 for D (6 bases). The CDR3 spans 15 residues. Trimming stripped 4 bases from V and 0 bases from J, with 12 bases between. CDR1 MNHEY and CDR2 SMNVEV come from the germline V gene (reference sequence).

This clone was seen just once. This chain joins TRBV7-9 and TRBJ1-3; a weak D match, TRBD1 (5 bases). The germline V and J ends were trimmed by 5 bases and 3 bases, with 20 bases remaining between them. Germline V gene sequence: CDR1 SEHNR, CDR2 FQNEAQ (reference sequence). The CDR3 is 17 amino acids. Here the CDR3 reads CASSLDGGQEHGNTIYF. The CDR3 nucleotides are TGTGCCAGCAGCCTGGACGGGGGTCAGGAGCATGGAAACACCATATATTTT.

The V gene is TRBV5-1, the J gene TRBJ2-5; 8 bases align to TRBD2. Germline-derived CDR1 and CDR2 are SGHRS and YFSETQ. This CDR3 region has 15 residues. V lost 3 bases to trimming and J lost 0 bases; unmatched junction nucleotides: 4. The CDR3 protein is CASSSLSGDQETQYF. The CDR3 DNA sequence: TGCGCCAGCAGCTCCCTTAGCGGGGACCAAGAGACCCAGTACTTC.

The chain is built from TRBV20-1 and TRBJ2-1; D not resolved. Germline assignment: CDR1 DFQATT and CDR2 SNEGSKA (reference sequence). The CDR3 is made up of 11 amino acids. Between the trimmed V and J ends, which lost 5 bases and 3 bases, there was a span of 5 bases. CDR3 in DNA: TGCAGTGCTCTTTTCTACAATGAGCAGTTCTTC. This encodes CSALFYNEQFF.

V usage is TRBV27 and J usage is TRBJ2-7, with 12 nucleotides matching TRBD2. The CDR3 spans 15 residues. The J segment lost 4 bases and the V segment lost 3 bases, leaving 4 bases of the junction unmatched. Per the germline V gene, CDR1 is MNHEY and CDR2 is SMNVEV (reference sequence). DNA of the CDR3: TGTGCCAGCAGTTTGGCTAGCGGGAGGGTATACGAGCAGTACGTC. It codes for CASSLASGRVYEQYV.

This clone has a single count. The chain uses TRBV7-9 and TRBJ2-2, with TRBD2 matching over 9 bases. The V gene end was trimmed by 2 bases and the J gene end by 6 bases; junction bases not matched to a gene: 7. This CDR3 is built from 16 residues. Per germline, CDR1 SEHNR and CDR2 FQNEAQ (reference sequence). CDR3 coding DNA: TGTGCCAGCAGCTTACTGCGGCGGGGGGGAGCCGGGGAGCTGTTTTTT. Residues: CASSLLRRGGAGELFF. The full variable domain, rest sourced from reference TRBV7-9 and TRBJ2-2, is DTGVSQNPRHKITKRGQNVTFRCDPISEHNRLYWYRQTLGQGPEFLTYFQNEAQLEKSRLLSDRFSAERPKGSFSTLEIQRTEQGDSAMYLCASSLLRRGGAGELFFGEGSRLTVL.

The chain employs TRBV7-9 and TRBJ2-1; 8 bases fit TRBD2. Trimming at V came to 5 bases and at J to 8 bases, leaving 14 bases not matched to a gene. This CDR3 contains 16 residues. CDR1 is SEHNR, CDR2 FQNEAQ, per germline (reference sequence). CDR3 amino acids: CASSPPEREIIYEQFF. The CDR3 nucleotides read TGTGCCAGCAGCCCTCCCGAGCGGGAGATTATATATGAGCAGTTCTTC.

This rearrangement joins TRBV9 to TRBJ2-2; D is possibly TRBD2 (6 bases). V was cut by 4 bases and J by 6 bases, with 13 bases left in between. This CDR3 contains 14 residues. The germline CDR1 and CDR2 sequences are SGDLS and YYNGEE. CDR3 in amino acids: CASSRDSGSGELFF. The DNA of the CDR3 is TGTGCCAGCAGCCGGGACTCGGGATCCGGGGAGCTGTTTTTT.

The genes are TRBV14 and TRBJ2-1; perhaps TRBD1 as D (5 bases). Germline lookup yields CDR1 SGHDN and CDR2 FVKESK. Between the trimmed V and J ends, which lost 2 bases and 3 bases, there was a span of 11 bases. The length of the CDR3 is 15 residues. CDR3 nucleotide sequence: TGTGCCAGCAGCCAATTCCGTAGGGGCTACAATGAGCAGTTCTTC. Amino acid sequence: CASSQFRRGYNEQFF.

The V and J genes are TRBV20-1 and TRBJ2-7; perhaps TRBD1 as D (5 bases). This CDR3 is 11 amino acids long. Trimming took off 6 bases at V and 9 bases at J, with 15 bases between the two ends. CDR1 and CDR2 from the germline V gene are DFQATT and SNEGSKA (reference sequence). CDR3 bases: TGCAGTGCCTCAAGGGGCCCGGGGCAGTACTTC. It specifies CSASRGPGQYF.

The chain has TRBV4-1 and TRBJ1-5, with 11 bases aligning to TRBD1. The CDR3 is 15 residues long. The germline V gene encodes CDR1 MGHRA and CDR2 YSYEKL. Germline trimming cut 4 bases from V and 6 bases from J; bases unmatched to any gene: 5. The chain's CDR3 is CASSLGDRGGQPQHF. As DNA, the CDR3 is TGCGCCAGCAGCCTCGGGGACAGGGGGGGTCAGCCCCAGCATTTT.

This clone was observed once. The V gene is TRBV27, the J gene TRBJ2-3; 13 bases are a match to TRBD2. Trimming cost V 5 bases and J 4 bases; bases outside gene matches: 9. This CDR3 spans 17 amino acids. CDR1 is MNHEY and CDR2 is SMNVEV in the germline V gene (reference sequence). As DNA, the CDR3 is TGTGCCAGCAGTAAGAGACTAGCGGGGGGCCCCGCAGATACGCAGTATTTT. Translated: CASSKRLAGGPADTQYF.

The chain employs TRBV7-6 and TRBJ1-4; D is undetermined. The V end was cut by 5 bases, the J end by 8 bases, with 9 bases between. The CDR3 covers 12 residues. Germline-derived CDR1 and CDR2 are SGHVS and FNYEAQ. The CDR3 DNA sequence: TGTGCCAGCAGCCACACCCCCGAAAAACTGTTTTTT. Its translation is CASSHTPEKLFF.

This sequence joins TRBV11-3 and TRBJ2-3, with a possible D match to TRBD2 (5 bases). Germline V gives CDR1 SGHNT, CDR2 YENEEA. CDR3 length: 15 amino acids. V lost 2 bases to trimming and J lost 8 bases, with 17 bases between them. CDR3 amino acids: CASSLREDFGPTQYF. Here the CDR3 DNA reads TGTGCCAGCAGCTTACGAGAGGACTTCGGGCCTACGCAGTATTTT.

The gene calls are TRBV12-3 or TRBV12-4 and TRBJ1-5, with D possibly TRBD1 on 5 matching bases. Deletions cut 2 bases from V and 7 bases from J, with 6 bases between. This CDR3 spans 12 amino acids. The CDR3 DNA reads TGTGCCAGCAGTTTACCAGGGCAGCCCCAGCATTTT. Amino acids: CASSLPGQPQHF.

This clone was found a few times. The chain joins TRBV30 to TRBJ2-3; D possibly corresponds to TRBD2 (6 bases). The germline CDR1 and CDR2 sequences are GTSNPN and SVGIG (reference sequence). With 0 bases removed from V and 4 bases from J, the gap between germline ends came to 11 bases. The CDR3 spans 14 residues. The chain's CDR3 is CAWSVGGWADTQYF. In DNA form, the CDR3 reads TGTGCCTGGAGTGTGGGGGGATGGGCAGATACGCAGTATTTT.

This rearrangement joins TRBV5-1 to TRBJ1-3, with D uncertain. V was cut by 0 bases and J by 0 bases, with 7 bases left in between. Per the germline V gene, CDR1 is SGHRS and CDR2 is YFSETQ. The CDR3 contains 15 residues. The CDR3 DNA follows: TGCGCCAGCAGCTTGGGATCCGGCTCTGGAAACACCATATATTTT. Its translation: CASSLGSGSGNTIYF.

The CDR3, as DNA: TGCGCCAGCAGCTTGGGATACGCCCTGTCTGGGCAGGGGAAAGGTGGCTACACCTTC. Amino acid sequence: CASSLGYALSGQGKGGYTF. The chain recombines TRBV5-1 with TRBJ1-2; a weak D match, TRBD1 (6 bases). The V and J ends lost 0 bases and 7 bases respectively, with 28 bases between them. There are 19 residues in the CDR3. From germline, CDR1 is SGHRS and CDR2 YFSETQ.

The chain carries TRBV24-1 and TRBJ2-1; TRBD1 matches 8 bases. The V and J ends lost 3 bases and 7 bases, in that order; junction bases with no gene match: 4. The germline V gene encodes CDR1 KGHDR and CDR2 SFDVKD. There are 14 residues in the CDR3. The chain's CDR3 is CATSDLDRGNEQFF. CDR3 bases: TGTGCCACCAGTGATCTAGACAGGGGTAATGAGCAGTTCTTC.